A selection of T cell receptor beta chains follows, all from one sample in a study of T cells in Graves' hyperthyroidism and ophthalmopathy. TCRdb reprocessed the multiplex PCR reads via MiXCR and lists one record per CDR3 protein. Of roughly 400,000 distinct CDR3 sequences in the sample, around an eighth were seen once. The sequenced material came from blood. The origin of the receptors is a man between 45 and 60 years old with Graves' ophthalmopathy. CDR3s leave out the opening cysteine and the closing phenylalanine or tryptophan. Fields, in order: V gene, CDR3 protein.

>TRBV10-2
ASSDGVTEAF
>TRBV3-1
ASSQGSLPLTEAF
>TRBV3-1
ASSPRQGSVFTEAF
>TRBV2
ASSEGLWTVNQPQH
>TRBV29-1
SVGGTGELF
>TRBV20-1
SARDNQPQH
>TRBV9
ASSVLGAGYT
>TRBV6-1
ASRNSGTMNTEAF
>TRBV20-1
SASEQDSAAYEQY
>TRBV18
ASSPPPGRDTQY
>TRBV12-3/TRBV12-4
ASSTLTGTGTEAF
>TRBV10-1
ASSRAGSYNEQF
>TRBV7-7
ASSPGTGSGELF
>TRBV20-1
SARTSGQETQY
>TRBV7-3
ASRPSGSSDTQY
>TRBV27
ASSLNDRFSTDTQY
>TRBV28
ASSSLYSNQPQH
>TRBV10-2
ASSSGPHSNQPQH
>TRBV29-1
SVGESEQF
>TRBV6-2/TRBV6-3
ASRDVTGGAGNTIY
>TRBV5-1
ASSLGSRGRAHEQF
>TRBV7-9
ASSLVIGAVLCDTQY
>TRBV29-1
SVVRGGSDKTQY
>TRBV4-1
ASSQESFATGSSYNEQF
>TRBV10-3
AISGATSVGETQY
>TRBV20-1
SARDPSVYQETQY
>TRBV28
ASSPRTSGMTTGELF